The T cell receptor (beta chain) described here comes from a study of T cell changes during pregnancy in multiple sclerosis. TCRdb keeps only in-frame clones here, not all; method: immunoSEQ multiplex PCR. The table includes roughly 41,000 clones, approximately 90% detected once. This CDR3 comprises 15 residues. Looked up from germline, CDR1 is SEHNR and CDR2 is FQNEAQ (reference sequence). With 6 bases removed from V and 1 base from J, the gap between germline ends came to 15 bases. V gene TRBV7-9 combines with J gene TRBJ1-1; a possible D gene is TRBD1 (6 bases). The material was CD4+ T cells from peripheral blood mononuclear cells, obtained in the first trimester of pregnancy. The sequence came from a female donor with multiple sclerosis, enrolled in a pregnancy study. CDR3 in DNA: TGTGCCAGCAGGGAATGGGGCAGGGGGAACACTGAAGCTTTCTTT. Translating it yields CASREWGRGNTEAFF.